These T cell receptor beta chains were read from a single sample in a study of T cells after yellow fever vaccination. TCRdb reprocessed the 5' RACE reads via MiXCR and lists one record per CDR3 protein. The table has almost 600,000 distinct CDR3 sequences, roughly 12% seen once; the top ten hold around 15%. The sample in question was PBMCs, obtained on the day of the yellow fever booster vaccination. The receptor source for this set is a man aged 25 to 40 who received the YFV17D yellow fever vaccine. Each CDR3 is given with its conserved first and last residue. D genes are given only for firm matches. Some rows mark clone size as missing; the rest say once, few, many or name a class of expanded clone.

abundance | j_gene | v_gene | d_gene | CDR3nt | CDR3aa
few | TRBJ2-1 | TRBV19 | NA | TGTGCCAGTAGTATGTTCCCAGGGACCTACAATGAGCAGTTCTTC | CASSMFPGTYNEQFF
few | TRBJ2-5 | TRBV10-3 | NA | TGTGCCATCAGTGCGGGACAAGGGGAAACCCAGTACTTC | CAISAGQGETQYF
few | TRBJ2-1 | TRBV12-3/TRBV12-4 | TRBD1 | TGTGCCAGCAGACCGAGACAGGGGGCGAATGAGCAGTTCTTC | CASRPRQGANEQFF
few | TRBJ2-7 | TRBV28 | NA | TGTGCCAGCGGATTAGCGACACACGCCTACGAGCAGTACTTC | CASGLATHAYEQYF
NA | TRBJ2-1 | TRBV2 | NA | TGTGCCAGCAGTGGGGCAGGGGTAGGTGAGCAGTTCTTC | CASSGAGVGEQFF
NA | TRBJ2-7 | TRBV20-1 | TRBD2 | TGCAGTGCCACCAGGGGCGGGAGGACGAACGAGCAGTACTTC | CSATRGGRTNEQYF
few | TRBJ2-3 | TRBV20-1 | TRBD1 | TGCAGTGCGAAGGGACAGGGGGCGCCCGGGCGCACAGATACGCAGTATTTT | CSAKGQGAPGRTDTQYF
NA | TRBJ2-7 | TRBV27 | TRBD2 | TGTGCCAGCAGTTTAATGGGACTAGGGCTAGGCGAGCAGTACTTC | CASSLMGLGLGEQYF
few | TRBJ1-1 | TRBV5-1 | NA | TGCGCCAGCAGGTGGTCCCCGGGGGACACTGAAGCTTTCTTT | CASRWSPGDTEAFF
NA | TRBJ2-7 | TRBV6-5 | NA | TGTGCCAGCAGTTACGCCTCCGGACAGAGCTCCTACGAGCAGTACTTC | CASSYASGQSSYEQYF